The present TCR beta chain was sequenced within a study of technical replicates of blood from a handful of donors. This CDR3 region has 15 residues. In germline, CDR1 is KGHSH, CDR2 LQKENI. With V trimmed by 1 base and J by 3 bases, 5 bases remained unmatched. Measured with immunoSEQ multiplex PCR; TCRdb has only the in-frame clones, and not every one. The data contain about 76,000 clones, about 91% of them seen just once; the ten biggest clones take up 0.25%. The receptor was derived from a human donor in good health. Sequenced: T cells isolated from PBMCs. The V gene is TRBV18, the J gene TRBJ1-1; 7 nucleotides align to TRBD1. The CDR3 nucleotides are TGTGCCAGCTCACCACGGGACAGTGGTTACACTGAAGCTTTCTTT. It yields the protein CASSPRDSGYTEAFF.